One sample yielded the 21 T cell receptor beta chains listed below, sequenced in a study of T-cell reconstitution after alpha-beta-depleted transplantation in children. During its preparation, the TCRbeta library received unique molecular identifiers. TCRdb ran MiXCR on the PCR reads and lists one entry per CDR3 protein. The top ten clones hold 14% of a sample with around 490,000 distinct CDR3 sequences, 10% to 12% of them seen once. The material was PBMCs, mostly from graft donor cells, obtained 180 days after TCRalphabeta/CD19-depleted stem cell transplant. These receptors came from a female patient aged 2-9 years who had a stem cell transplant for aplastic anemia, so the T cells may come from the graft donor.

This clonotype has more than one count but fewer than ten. This CDR3 is CASRLGQGGTNQPQHF. The CDR3 DNA reads TGTGCCAGTAGGTTAGGACAGGGGGGGACCAATCAGCCCCAGCATTTT. V is TRBV19 and J is TRBJ1-5; the match to TRBD1 covers 10 bases. Germline-derived CDR1 and CDR2 are LNHDA and SQIVND (reference sequence). V was clipped by 6 bases and J by 3 bases; unmatched bases: 8. There are 16 residues in the CDR3.

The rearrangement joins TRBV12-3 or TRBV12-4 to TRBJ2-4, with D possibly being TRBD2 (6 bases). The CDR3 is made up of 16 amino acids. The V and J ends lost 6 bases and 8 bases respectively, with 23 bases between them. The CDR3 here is CASSSSLLAPKDIQYF. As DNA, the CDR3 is TGTGCCAGCAGCTCCTCCCTTCTAGCGCCGAAGGACATTCAGTACTTC.

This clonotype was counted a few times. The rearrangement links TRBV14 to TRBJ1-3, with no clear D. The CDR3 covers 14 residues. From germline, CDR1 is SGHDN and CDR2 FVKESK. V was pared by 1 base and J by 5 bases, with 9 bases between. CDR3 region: CASSQVGGRNTIYF. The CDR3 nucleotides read TGTGCCAGCAGCCAAGTCGGCGGCCGAAACACCATATATTTT. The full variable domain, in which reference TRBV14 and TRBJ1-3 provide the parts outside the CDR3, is EAGVTQFPSHSVIEKGQTVTLRCDPISGHDNLYWYRRVMGKEIKFLLHFVKESKQDESGMPNNRFLAERTGGTYSTLKVQPAELEDSGVYFCASSQVGGRNTIYFGEGSWLTVV.

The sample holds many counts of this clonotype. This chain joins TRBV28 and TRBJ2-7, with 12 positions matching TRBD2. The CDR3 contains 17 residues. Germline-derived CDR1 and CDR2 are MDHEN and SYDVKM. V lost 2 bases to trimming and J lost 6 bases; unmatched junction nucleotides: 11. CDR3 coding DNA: TGTGCCAGCAGTTTAGTGACTAGCGGGAGACTTTGGGGCGAGCAGTACTTC. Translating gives CASSLVTSGRLWGEQYF.

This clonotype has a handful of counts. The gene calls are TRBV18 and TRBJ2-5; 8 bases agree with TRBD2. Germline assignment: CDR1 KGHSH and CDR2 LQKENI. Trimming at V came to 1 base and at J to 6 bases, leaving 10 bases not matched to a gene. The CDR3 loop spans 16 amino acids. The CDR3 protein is CASSPRGSGERKTQYF. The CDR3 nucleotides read TGTGCCAGCTCACCACGGGGTAGCGGGGAGAGAAAGACCCAGTACTTC. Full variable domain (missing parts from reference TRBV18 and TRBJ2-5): NAGVMQNPRHLVRRRGQEARLRCSPMKGHSHVYWYRQLPEEGLKFMVYLQKENIIDESGMPKERFSAEFPKEGPSILRIQQVVRGDSAAYFCASSPRGSGERKTQYFGPGTRLLVL.

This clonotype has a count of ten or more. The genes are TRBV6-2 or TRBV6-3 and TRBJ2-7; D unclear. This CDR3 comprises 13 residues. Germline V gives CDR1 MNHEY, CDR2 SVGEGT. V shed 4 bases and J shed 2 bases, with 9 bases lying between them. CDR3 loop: CASSSDGAYEQYF. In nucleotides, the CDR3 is TGTGCCAGCAGTTCCGACGGCGCCTACGAGCAGTACTTC.

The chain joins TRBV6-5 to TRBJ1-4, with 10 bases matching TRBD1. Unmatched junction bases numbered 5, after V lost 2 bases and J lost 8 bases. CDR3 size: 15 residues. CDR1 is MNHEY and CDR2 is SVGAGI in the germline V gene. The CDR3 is CASSYPTGGREKLFF. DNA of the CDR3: TGTGCCAGCAGTTACCCGACAGGGGGCCGAGAAAAACTGTTTTTT.

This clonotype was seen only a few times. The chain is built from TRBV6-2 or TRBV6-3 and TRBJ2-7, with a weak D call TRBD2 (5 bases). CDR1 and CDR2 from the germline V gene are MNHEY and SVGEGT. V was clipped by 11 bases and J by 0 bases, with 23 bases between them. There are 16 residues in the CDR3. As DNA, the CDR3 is TGTGCCGCCCCGGGAAAGTTTACCATCAACTCCTACGAGCAGTACGTC. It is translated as CAAPGKFTINSYEQYV.

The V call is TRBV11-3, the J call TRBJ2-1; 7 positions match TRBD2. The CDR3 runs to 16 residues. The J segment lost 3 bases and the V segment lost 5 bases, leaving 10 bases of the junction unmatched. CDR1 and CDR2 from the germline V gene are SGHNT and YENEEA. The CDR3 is CASSATTGGLYNEQFF. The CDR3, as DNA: TGTGCCAGCAGCGCAACCACGGGGGGACTCTACAATGAGCAGTTCTTC. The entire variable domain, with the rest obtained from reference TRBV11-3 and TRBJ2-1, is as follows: EAGVVQSPRYKIIEKKQPVAFWCNPISGHNTLYWYLQNLGQGPELLIRYENEEAVDDSQLPKDRFSAERLKGVDSTLKIQPAELGDSAVYLCASSATTGGLYNEQFFGPGTRLTVL.

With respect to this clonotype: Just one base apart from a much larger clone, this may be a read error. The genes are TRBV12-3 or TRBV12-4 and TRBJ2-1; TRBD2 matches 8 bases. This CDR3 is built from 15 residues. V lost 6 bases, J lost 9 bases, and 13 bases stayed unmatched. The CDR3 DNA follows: TGTGCCAGCAGGGCCCAGACTAGCGCGGCGCTTGAGCAGTTCTTC. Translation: CASRAQTSAALEQFF.

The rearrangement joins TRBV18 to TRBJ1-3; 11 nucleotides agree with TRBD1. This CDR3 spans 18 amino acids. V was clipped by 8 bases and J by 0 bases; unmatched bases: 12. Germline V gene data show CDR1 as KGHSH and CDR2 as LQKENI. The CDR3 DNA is TGTGCCAGCATCCCGGGACAGGGGGTTCTCCGCTCTGGAAACACCATATATTTT. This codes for CASIPGQGVLRSGNTIYF.

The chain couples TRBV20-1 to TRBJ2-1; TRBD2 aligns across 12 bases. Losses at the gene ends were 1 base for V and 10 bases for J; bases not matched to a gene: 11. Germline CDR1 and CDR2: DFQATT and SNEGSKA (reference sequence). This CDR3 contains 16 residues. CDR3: CSARGGTGLAGQEQFF. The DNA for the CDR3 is TGCAGTGCTAGAGGGGGAACGGGACTAGCGGGCCAAGAGCAGTTCTTC.

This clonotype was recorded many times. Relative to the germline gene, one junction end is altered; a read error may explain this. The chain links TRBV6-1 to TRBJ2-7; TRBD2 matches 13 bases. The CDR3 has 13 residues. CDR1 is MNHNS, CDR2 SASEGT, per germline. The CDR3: CASRPGLAGAIHF. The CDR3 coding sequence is TGTGCCAGCAGACCAGGACTAGCGGGAGCTATCCACTTC.

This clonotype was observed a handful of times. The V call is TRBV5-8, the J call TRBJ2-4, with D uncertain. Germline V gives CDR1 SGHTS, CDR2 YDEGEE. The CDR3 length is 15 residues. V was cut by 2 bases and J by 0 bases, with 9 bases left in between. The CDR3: CASSLELLAKNIQYF. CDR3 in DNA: TGTGCCAGCAGCTTAGAGTTACTAGCCAAAAACATTCAGTACTTC.

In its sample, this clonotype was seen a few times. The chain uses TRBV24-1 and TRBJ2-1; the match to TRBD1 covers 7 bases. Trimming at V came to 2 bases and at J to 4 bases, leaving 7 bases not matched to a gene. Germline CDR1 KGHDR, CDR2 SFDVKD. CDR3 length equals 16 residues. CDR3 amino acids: CATSDSFRGLYNEQFF. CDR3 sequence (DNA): TGTGCCACCAGTGATTCTTTCAGGGGGTTATACAATGAGCAGTTCTTC.

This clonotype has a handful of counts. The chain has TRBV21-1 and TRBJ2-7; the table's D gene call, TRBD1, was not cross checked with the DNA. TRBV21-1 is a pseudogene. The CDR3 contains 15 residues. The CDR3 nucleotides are TGTGCCAGCAGCAGGGGGGACGGGAGCTCCTACGAGCAGTACTTC. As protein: CASSRGDGSSYEQYF.

The CDR3 DNA reads TGTGCCAGCAGCTTACGTTCCAGCTACAAGCAGTACGTC. As protein: CASSLRSSYKQYV. V gene TRBV11-3 combines with J gene TRBJ2-7; D remains unclear. The length of the CDR3 is 13 residues. Germline V lookup: CDR1 SGHNT, CDR2 YENEEA.

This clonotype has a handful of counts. The CDR3 sequence is CASSLWGENYGYTF. The CDR3 nucleotides are TGTGCCAGCAGTTTATGGGGAGAGAACTATGGCTACACCTTC. The gene calls are TRBV28 and TRBJ1-2; D is unresolved. Trimming took 0 bases from V and 2 from J, leaving 7 bases between them. The CDR3 consists of 14 residues. The germline V gene encodes CDR1 MDHEN and CDR2 SYDVKM.

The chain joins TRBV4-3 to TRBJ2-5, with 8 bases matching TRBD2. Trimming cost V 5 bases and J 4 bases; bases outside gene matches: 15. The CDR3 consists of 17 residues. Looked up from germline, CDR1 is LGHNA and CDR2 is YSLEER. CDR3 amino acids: CASSRVGAAGGGETQYF. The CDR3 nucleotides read TGCGCCAGCAGCAGAGTAGGCGCTGCGGGAGGTGGAGAGACCCAGTACTTC.

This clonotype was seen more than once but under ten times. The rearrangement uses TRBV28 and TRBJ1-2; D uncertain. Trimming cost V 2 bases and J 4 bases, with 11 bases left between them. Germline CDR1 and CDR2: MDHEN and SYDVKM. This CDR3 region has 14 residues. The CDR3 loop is CASSLPGLGYGYTF. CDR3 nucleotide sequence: TGTGCCAGCAGTTTACCGGGGTTAGGCTATGGCTACACCTTC.

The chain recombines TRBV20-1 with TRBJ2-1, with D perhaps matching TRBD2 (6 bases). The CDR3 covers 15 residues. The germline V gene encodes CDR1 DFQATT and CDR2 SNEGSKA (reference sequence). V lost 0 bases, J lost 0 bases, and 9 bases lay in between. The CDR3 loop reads CSARDGGSSYNEQFF. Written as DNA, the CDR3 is TGCAGTGCTAGAGATGGGGGGAGCTCCTACAATGAGCAGTTCTTC.